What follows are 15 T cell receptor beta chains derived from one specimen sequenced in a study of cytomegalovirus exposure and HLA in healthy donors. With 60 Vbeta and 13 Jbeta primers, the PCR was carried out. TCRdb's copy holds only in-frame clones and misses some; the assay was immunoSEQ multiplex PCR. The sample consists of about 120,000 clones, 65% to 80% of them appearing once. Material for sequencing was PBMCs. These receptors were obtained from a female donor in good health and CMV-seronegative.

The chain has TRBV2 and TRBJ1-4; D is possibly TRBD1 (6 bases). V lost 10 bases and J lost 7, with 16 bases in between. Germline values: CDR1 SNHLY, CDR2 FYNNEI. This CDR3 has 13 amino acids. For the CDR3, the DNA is TGTGCCACCCGAGGGGGGGAGAGTGAAAAACTGTTTTTT. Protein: CATRGGESEKLFF.

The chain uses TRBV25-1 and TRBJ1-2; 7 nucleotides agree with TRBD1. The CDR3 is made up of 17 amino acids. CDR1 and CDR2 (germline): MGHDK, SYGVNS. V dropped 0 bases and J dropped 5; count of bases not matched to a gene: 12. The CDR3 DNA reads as TGTGCCAGCAGTGAATACCACTTGACAGGGTCGGTTTATGGCTACACCTTC. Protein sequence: CASSEYHLTGSVYGYTF.

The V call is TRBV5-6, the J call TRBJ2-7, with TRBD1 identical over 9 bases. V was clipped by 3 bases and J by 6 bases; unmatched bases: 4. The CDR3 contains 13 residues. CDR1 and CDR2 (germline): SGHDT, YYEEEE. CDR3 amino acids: CASSSTGGPEQYF. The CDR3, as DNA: TGTGCCAGCAGCTCTACAGGGGGCCCCGAGCAGTACTTC. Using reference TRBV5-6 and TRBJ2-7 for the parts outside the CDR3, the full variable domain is DAGVTQSPTHLIKTRGQQVTLRCSPKSGHDTVSWYQQALGQGPQFIFQYYEEEERQRGNFPDRFSGHQFPNYSSELNVNALLLGDSALYLCASSSTGGPEQYFGPGTRLTVT.

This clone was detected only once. The DNA of the CDR3 is TGCAGCGTTGAAGTTTCCGGAGGGGGGGCCTCGTCCTACGAGCAGTACTTC. Its protein product is CSVEVSGGGASSYEQYF. The chain has TRBV29-1 and TRBJ2-7; possibly TRBD2 for D (7 bases). The CDR3 runs 17 residues. V shed 1 base and J shed 1 base, with 20 bases lying between them. Germline CDR1 SQVTM, CDR2 ANQGSEA.

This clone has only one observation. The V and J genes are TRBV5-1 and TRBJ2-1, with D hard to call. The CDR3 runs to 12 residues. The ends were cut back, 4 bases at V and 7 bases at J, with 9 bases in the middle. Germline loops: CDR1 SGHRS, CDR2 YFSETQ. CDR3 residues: CASSRQVNEQFF. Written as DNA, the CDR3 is TGCGCCAGCAGCCGCCAGGTGAATGAGCAGTTCTTC. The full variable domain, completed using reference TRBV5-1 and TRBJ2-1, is KAGVTQTPRYLIKTRGQQVTLSCSPISGHRSVSWYQQTPGQGLQFLFEYFSETQRNKGNFPGRFSGRQFSNSRSEMNVSTLELGDSALYLCASSRQVNEQFFGPGTRLTVL.

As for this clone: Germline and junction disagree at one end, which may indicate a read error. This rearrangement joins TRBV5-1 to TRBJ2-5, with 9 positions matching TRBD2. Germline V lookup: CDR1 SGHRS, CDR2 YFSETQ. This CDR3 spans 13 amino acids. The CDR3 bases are TGCGCCAGCAGTCAGCGGGGGGCAGAGACCCGGTACTTC. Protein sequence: CASSQRGAETRYF.

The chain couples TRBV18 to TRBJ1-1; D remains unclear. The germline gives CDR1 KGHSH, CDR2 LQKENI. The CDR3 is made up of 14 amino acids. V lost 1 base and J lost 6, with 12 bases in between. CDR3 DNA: TGTGCCAGCTCACCACGGGAGTCGGGGTCTGAAGCTTTCTTT. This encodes CASSPRESGSEAFF.

The CDR3 loop reads CAWSVSRGRSGNTIYF. As DNA, the CDR3 is TGTGCCTGGAGTGTCTCCAGGGGACGGTCAGGAAACACCATATATTTT. The chain is built from TRBV30 and TRBJ1-3; a weak D match, TRBD1 (6 bases). The CDR3 runs to 16 residues. CDR1 is GTSNPN and CDR2 is SVGIG in the germline V gene (reference sequence). V was trimmed by 0 bases and J by 4 bases, leaving 16 bases between them. Complete variable domain (other parts from reference TRBV30 and TRBJ1-3): SQTIHQWPATLVQPVGSPLSLECTVEGTSNPNLYWYRQAAGRGLQLLFYSVGIGQISSEVPQNLSASRPQDRQFILSSKKLLLSDSGFYLCAWSVSRGRSGNTIYFGEGSWLTVV.

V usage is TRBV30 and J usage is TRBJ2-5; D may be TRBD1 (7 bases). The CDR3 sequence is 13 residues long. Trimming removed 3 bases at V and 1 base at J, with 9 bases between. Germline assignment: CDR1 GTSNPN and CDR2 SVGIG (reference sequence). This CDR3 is CAWRRDSQETQYF. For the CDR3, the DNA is TGTGCCTGGAGGCGGGACAGCCAAGAGACCCAGTACTTC.

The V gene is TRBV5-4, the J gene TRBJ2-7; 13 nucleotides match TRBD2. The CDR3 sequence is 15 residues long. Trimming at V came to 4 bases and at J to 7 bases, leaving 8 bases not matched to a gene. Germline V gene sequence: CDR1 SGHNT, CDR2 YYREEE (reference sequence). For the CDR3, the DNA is TGTGCCAGCAGCCCGGGACTAGCGGGGACACGGGAGCAGTACTTC. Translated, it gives CASSPGLAGTREQYF. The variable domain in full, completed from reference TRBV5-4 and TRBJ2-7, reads ETGVTQSPTHLIKTRGQQVTLRCSSQSGHNTVSWYQQALGQGPQFIFQYYREEENGRGNFPPRFSGLQFPNYSSELNVNALELDDSALYLCASSPGLAGTREQYFGPGTRLTVT.

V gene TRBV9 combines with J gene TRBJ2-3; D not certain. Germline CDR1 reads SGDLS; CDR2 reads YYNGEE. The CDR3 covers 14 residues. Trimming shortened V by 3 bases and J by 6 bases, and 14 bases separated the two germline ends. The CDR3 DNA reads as TGTGCCAGCAGCGCACGTAAGTCCAGGGATACGCAGTATTTT. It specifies CASSARKSRDTQYF.

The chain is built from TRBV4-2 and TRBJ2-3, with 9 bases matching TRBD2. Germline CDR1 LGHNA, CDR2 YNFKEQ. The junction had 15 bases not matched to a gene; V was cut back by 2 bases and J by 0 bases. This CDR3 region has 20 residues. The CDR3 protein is CASSQIPGLAPATSTDTQYF. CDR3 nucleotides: TGTGCCAGCAGCCAAATACCGGGACTAGCTCCCGCCACTAGCACAGATACGCAGTATTTT.

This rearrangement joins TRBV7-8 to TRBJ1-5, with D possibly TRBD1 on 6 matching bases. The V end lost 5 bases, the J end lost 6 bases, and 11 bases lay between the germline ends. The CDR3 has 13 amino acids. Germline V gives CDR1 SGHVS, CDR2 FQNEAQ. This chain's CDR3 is CASSHRVAQPQHF. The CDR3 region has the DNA TGTGCCAGCAGCCACAGGGTGGCTCAGCCCCAGCATTTT.

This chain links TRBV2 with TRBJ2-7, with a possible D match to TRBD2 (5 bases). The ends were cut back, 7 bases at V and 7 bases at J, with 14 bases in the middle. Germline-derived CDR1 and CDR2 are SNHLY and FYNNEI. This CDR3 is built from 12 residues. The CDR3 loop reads CASNPLRGEQYF. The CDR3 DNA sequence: TGTGCCAGCAACCCACTGAGAGGGGAGCAGTACTTC.

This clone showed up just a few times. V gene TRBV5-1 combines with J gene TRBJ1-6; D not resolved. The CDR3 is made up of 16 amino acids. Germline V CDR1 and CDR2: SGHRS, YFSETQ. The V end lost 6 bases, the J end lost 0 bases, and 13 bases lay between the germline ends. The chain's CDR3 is CASTGKVSSYNSPLHF. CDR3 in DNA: TGCGCCAGCACCGGGAAGGTAAGCTCCTATAATTCACCCCTCCACTTT.